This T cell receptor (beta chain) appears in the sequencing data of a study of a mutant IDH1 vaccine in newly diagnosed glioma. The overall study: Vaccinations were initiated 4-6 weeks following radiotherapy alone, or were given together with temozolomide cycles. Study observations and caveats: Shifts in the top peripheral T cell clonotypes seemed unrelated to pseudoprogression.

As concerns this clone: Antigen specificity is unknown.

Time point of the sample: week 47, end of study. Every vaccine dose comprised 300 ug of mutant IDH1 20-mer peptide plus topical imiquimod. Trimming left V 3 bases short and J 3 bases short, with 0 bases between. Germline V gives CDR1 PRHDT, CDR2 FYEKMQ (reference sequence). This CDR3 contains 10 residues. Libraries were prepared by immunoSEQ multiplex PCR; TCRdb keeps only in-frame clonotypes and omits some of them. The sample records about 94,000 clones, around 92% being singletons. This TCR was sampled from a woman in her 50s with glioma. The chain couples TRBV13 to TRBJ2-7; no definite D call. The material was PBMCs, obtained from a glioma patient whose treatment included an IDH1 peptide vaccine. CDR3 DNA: TGTGCCAGCAGCTTCTACGAGCAGTACTTC. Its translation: CASSFYEQYF. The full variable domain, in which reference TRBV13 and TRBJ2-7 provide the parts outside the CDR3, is AAGVIQSPRHLIKEKRETATLKCYPIPRHDTVYWYQQGPGQDPQFLISFYEKMQSDKGSIPDRFSAQQFSDYHSELNMSSLELGDSALYFCASSFYEQYFGPGTRLTVT.